Sequencing of this TCR beta chain was carried out in a study of monozygotic twins with inflammatory bowel disease. General study points: Different subtypes (of T cells) could not be told apart from one another.

Starting material for each TCR library was approximately 3,500 ng of total RNA. A template switching step added UMIs, each with a 6-nucleotide sample barcode. TCRdb re-called the 5' RACE reads; every CDR3 protein appears as one record, without DNA. Recorded for this sample: some 150,000 distinct CDR3 sequences. As for this clonotype: The antigen is unknown.

Germline CDR1 MRHNA, CDR2 SNTAGT. The CDR3 contains 14 residues. V usage is TRBV6-4 and J usage is TRBJ2-3; TCRdb's D call, TRBD2, is unchecked because there is no DNA. The sequenced sample was blood. The receptor was isolated from a human donor with ulcerative colitis or Crohn's disease, or a healthy co-twin of an affected twin (not recorded which). The CDR3 here is CASSTSGSTDTQYF.